One and the same sample provided the 11 T cell receptor beta chains below, sequenced in a study of cytomegalovirus exposure and HLA in healthy donors. The PCR was carried out with 60 Vbeta primers and 13 Jbeta primers. Libraries were prepared by immunoSEQ multiplex PCR; TCRdb keeps only in-frame clonotypes and omits some of them. The table has more than 150,000 clones, 78% seen once. Sequenced material: PBMCs. The receptors were gathered from a woman aged 45 to 65 in good health and CMV-seropositive.

The gene calls are TRBV7-2 and TRBJ2-5; 7 nucleotides line up with TRBD1. The V gene's germline CDR1 is SGHTA and CDR2 FQGNSA. V lost 3 bases to trimming and J lost 2 bases; unmatched junction nucleotides: 3. The CDR3 loop spans 14 amino acids. CDR3: CASSFDRVQETQYF. Written as DNA, the CDR3 is TGTGCCAGCAGCTTTGACAGGGTACAAGAGACCCAGTACTTC.

V is TRBV2 and J is TRBJ1-5; D is possibly TRBD1 (6 bases). CDR1 SNHLY and CDR2 FYNNEI come from the germline V gene. V gave up 2 bases and J gave up 4 bases, with 12 bases separating them. The CDR3 is 15 residues long. The CDR3 sequence: CASSESQGWNQPQHF. CDR3 sequence (DNA): TGTGCCAGCAGTGAATCCCAGGGGTGGAATCAGCCCCAGCATTTT.

This clone is a singleton in its sample. V gene TRBV6-1 combines with J gene TRBJ1-5; D remains unclear. Looked up from germline, CDR1 is MNHNS and CDR2 is SASEGT. The ends were cut back, 0 bases at V and 1 base at J, with 10 bases in the middle. The CDR3 is made up of 16 amino acids. CDR3 protein: CASSEAAGGSNQPQHF. The CDR3 DNA sequence: TGTGCCAGCAGTGAAGCGGCTGGAGGGAGCAATCAGCCCCAGCATTTT.

V usage is TRBV7-2 and J usage is TRBJ2-3; tentative D call: TRBD2 (6 bases). CDR1 is SGHTA, CDR2 FQGNSA, per germline. There are 14 residues in the CDR3. V was trimmed by 2 bases and J by 11 bases, leaving 17 bases between them. CDR3 bases: TGTGCCAGCAGCTTAATTACTAGCCCAGTTGAGCAGTATTTT. It encodes CASSLITSPVEQYF.

This rearrangement joins TRBV28 to TRBJ2-3, with TRBD2 identical over 14 bases. The CDR3 covers 14 residues. The V segment lost 6 bases and the J segment 9 bases; nucleotides outside the gene matches: 5. Germline V gives CDR1 MDHEN, CDR2 SYDVKM. The CDR3 region has the DNA TGTGCCAGCAGGGCCGGACTAGCGGGAGGAACGCAGTATTTT. Protein: CASRAGLAGGTQYF.

This chain uses TRBV10-1 with TRBJ1-4; D possibly corresponds to TRBD1 (5 bases). The germline gives CDR1 WNHNN, CDR2 SYGVQD (reference sequence). Deletions cut 1 base from V and 8 bases from J, with 11 bases between. The CDR3 totals 14 residues. The CDR3 DNA sequence: TGCGCCAGCAGTGAGTGCAGGGTGGAGGAAAAACTGTTTTTT. Encoded protein: CASSECRVEEKLFF.

This rearrangement joins TRBV2 to TRBJ1-2, with 8 bases that match TRBD1. This CDR3 has 13 residues. V shed 5 bases, J shed 7 bases, and the junction held 6 bases outside the gene matches. Germline V gene lookup returns CDR1 SNHLY and CDR2 FYNNEI. The CDR3 loop reads CASSRTGMAGYTF. The CDR3 nucleotides read TGTGCCAGCAGTAGGACAGGGATGGCTGGCTACACCTTC.

The CDR3 DNA follows: TGCGCCAGCAGCTTGGGACAGGGTCCTAGCACTGAAGCTTTCTTT. Amino acid sequence: CASSLGQGPSTEAFF. This chain connects TRBV5-1 to TRBJ1-1, with 7 bases matching TRBD1. V trimming: 0 bases; J trimming: 4 bases; junction bases outside the gene matches: 6. Looked up from germline, CDR1 is SGHRS and CDR2 is YFSETQ. The CDR3 is made up of 15 amino acids. Based on the CDR3 plus reference TRBV5-1 and TRBJ1-1, the full variable domain is KAGVTQTPRYLIKTRGQQVTLSCSPISGHRSVSWYQQTPGQGLQFLFEYFSETQRNKGNFPGRFSGRQFSNSRSEMNVSTLELGDSALYLCASSLGQGPSTEAFFGQGTRLTVV.

The V call is TRBV11-3, the J call TRBJ2-3; no firm D call. CDR1 is SGHNT and CDR2 is YENEEA in the germline V gene. The length of the CDR3 is 16 residues. The V end lost 1 base, the J end lost 3 bases, and 14 bases lay between the germline ends. The CDR3 is CASSLGKTSLTDTQYF. As DNA, the CDR3 is TGTGCCAGCAGCTTAGGCAAGACATCGCTAACAGATACGCAGTATTTT. The full variable domain, in which reference TRBV11-3 and TRBJ2-3 provide the parts outside the CDR3, is EAGVVQSPRYKIIEKKQPVAFWCNPISGHNTLYWYLQNLGQGPELLIRYENEEAVDDSQLPKDRFSAERLKGVDSTLKIQPAELGDSAVYLCASSLGKTSLTDTQYFGPGTRLTVL.

V gene TRBV9 combines with J gene TRBJ2-4; the match to TRBD2 covers 10 bases. The V and J ends lost 3 bases and 0 bases, in that order; junction bases with no gene match: 0. In germline, CDR1 is SGDLS, CDR2 YYNGEE. There are 15 residues in the CDR3. The CDR3 sequence: CASSGLAGAKNIQYF. In DNA, the CDR3 is TGTGCCAGCAGCGGACTAGCGGGAGCCAAAAACATTCAGTACTTC.

The chain joins TRBV30 to TRBJ2-4, with D hard to call. V gave up 1 base and J gave up 0 bases, with 10 bases separating them. Germline CDR1 reads GTSNPN; CDR2 reads SVGIG (reference sequence). This CDR3 spans 15 amino acids. This CDR3 is CAWSGSLLAKNIQYF. For the CDR3, the DNA is TGTGCCTGGAGTGGAAGCCTCTTAGCCAAAAACATTCAGTACTTC.